One and the same sample provided the 9 T cell receptor beta chains below, sequenced in a study of T cell repertoires in cytomegalovirus infection. MiXCR, run by TCRdb on the reads, gives a single entry per CDR3 protein. The table records almost 300,000 distinct CDR3 sequences, around 10% of them present only once. The specimen was PBMCs. The receptors stem from a human donor in good health (CMV status not recorded). Some clones in this sample may be carry-over from other donors' samples.

Points on this clonotype: A single base separates this from a much larger clone, so it may be a read error. The rearrangement joins TRBV10-3 to TRBJ2-7; 11 bases fit TRBD2. The V and J ends lost 2 bases and 7 bases, in that order; junction bases with no gene match: 10. The CDR3 runs 16 residues. Germline V CDR1 and CDR2: ENHRY, SYGVKD. DNA of the CDR3: TGTGCCATCAGTGAGGCGGCTAGCGGGGGGACTCGAGAGCAGTACGTC. Translated: CAISEAASGGTREQYV.

The chain uses TRBV29-1 and TRBJ2-2; D is tentatively TRBD1 or TRBD2 (5 bases each). Trimming removed 8 bases from V and 4 bases from J, with 14 bases in between. The germline V gene encodes CDR1 SQVTM and CDR2 ANQGSEA. The CDR3 contains 13 residues. CDR3 residues: CSISRERTGELFF. In DNA, the CDR3 is TGCAGCATTTCCAGGGAGCGCACCGGGGAGCTGTTTTTT.

In its sample, this clonotype was seen a few times. V usage is TRBV7-9 and J usage is TRBJ2-7; D may be TRBD1 (6 bases). The V end lost 3 bases, the J end lost 3 bases, and 12 bases lay between the germline ends. The germline gives CDR1 SEHNR, CDR2 FQNEAQ (reference sequence). The CDR3 has 14 residues. For the CDR3, the DNA is TGTGCCAGCAGCTTTTCAGGGGACGACTACGAGCAGTACTTC. It encodes CASSFSGDDYEQYF.

The chain carries TRBV6-2 or TRBV6-3 and TRBJ1-5; the D gene is possibly TRBD1 (6 bases). The CDR3 is 16 amino acids. Looked up from germline, CDR1 is MNHEY and CDR2 is SVGEGT. V was clipped by 4 bases and J by 4 bases, with 17 bases between them. In nucleotides, the CDR3 is TGTGCCAGCAGTTCGCACTCACAGGGTTGGAATCAGCCCCAGCATTTT. The encoded protein is CASSSHSQGWNQPQHF.

Only a few counts were recorded for this clonotype. The J gene is TRBJ2-3, the V gene TRBV2; 10 bases agree with TRBD2. The V segment lost 8 bases and the J segment 1 base; nucleotides outside the gene matches: 9. Germline CDR1 SNHLY, CDR2 FYNNEI. The CDR3 sequence is 16 residues long. The CDR3 DNA is TGTGCCAGCGGGGAATCCGGGACTAGCGGCACAGATACGCAGTATTTT. The encoded protein is CASGESGTSGTDTQYF.

The J gene is TRBJ2-7, the V gene TRBV7-9; D gene uncertain. The CDR3 runs to 14 residues. Germline V gene data show CDR1 as SEHNR and CDR2 as FQNEAQ (reference sequence). V lost 3 bases to trimming and J lost 1 base, with 10 bases between them. CDR3: CASSLDRFSYEQYV. DNA for the CDR3: TGTGCCAGCAGCTTGGACCGATTTTCCTACGAGCAGTACGTC.

In its sample, this clonotype was seen many times. The chain links TRBV5-1 to TRBJ2-1, with D unresolved. CDR3 length: 11 amino acids. Trimming stripped 0 bases from V and 8 bases from J, with 3 bases between. CDR1 is SGHRS and CDR2 is YFSETQ in the germline V gene. CDR3 amino acids: CASSLGHEQFF. Written as DNA, the CDR3 is TGCGCCAGCAGCTTGGGTCATGAGCAGTTCTTC.

This clonotype has at least ten counts. This sequence joins TRBV29-1 and TRBJ2-7, with a possible D match to TRBD2 (5 bases). Between the trimmed V and J ends, which lost 1 base and 6 bases, there was a span of 10 bases. This CDR3 has 12 residues. The germline CDR1 and CDR2 sequences are SQVTM and ANQGSEA. CDR3 amino acids: CSVEGPRGEQYF. The CDR3 DNA follows: TGCAGCGTTGAAGGGCCCCGGGGCGAGCAGTACTTC.

This clonotype has only a few counts. The V gene is TRBV6-6, the J gene TRBJ2-1; TRBD2 is a possible D gene (7 bases). The CDR3 loop spans 16 amino acids. V lost 3 bases to trimming and J lost 9 bases, with 21 bases between them. The V gene's germline CDR1 is MNHNY and CDR2 SVGAGI (reference sequence). The CDR3 sequence: CASSYFIYGGRLEQFF. The DNA for the CDR3 is TGTGCCAGCAGTTATTTTATTTACGGGGGGCGACTTGAGCAGTTCTTC.